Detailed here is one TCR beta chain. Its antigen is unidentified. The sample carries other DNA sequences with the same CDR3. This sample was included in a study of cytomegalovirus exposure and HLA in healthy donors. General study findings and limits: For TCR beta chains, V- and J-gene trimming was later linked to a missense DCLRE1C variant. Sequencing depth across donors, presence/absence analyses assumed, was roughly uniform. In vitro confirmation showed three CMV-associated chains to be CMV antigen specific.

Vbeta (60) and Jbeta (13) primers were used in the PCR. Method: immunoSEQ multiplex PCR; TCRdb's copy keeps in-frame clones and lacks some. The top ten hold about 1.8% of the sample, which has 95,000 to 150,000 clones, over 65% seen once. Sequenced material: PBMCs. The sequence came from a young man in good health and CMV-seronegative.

CDR3 bases: TGCGCCAGCAGCTTGGCGTTGGAGACCCAGTACTTC. It translates to CASSLALETQYF. The chain employs TRBV5-1 and TRBJ2-5, with unresolved D. The CDR3 has 12 residues. With 0 bases removed from V and 5 bases from J, the gap between germline ends came to 5 bases. From germline, CDR1 is SGHRS and CDR2 YFSETQ.